The 10 T cell receptor beta chains listed next were all sequenced from one sample in a study of T-cell reconstitution after alpha-beta-depleted transplantation in children. TCRbeta library construction was performed incorporating unique molecular identifiers. TCRdb re-called the PCR reads with MiXCR, one entry per CDR3 protein. The table has some 200,000 distinct CDR3 sequences, 7.5% to 9.5% seen once. This specimen was PBMCs, mostly from graft donor cells, taken 360 days after TCRalphabeta/CD19-depleted stem cell transplant. The receptors stem from a male patient under 10 years old who had a stem cell transplant for acute myeloid leukemia, so the T cells may come from the graft donor.

The chain combines TRBV20-1 with TRBJ2-7; 11 bases are a match to TRBD2. This CDR3 contains 18 residues. The V gene end was trimmed by 1 base and the J gene end by 4 bases; junction bases not matched to a gene: 15. Germline CDR1 reads DFQATT; CDR2 reads SNEGSKA (reference sequence). CDR3 sequence: CSARVLRVPGTSGYEQYF. DNA for the CDR3: TGCAGTGCTAGAGTCCTGAGGGTACCCGGGACTAGCGGATACGAGCAGTACTTC.

This chain links TRBV19 with TRBJ2-1; 8 positions agree with TRBD1. V was clipped by 10 bases and J by 4 bases; unmatched bases: 6. This CDR3 region has 13 residues. CDR1 and CDR2 from the germline V gene are LNHDA and SQIVND (reference sequence). Here the CDR3 DNA reads TGTGCCACCCAACAGGGGGTATACAATGAGCAGTTCTTC. Translated: CATQQGVYNEQFF.

In its sample, this clonotype was seen a few times. V gene TRBV29-1 combines with J gene TRBJ1-1; 11 bases match TRBD1. CDR1 is SQVTM and CDR2 is ANQGSEA in the germline V gene. This CDR3 comprises 17 residues. Germline trimming cut 2 bases from V and 0 bases from J; bases unmatched to any gene: 8. The CDR3 DNA sequence: TGCAGCGTTGAATCGGACAGGGGGCATTGGGTGAACACTGAAGCTTTCTTT. Protein product: CSVESDRGHWVNTEAFF.

V gene TRBV29-1 combines with J gene TRBJ1-1, with TRBD1 identical over 9 bases. The CDR3 loop spans 14 amino acids. Germline values: CDR1 SQVTM, CDR2 ANQGSEA. With V trimmed by 6 bases and J by 3 bases, 8 bases remained unmatched. In nucleotides, the CDR3 is TGCAGCGTCCACCGTGGACAGGGGCACACTGAAGCTTTCTTT. It yields the protein CSVHRGQGHTEAFF.

The chain is built from TRBV12-3 or TRBV12-4 and TRBJ2-3, with D possibly TRBD2 on 7 matching bases. CDR3 length: 13 amino acids. V lost 3 bases, J lost 9 bases, and 13 bases lay in between. The CDR3 region is CASSLGGAWTQYF. The CDR3 nucleotides are TGTGCCAGCAGTTTGGGGGGGGCCTGGACGCAGTATTTT.

This clonotype has just a few counts. The chain links TRBV20-1 to TRBJ1-2; 7 bases align to TRBD1. The V gene's germline CDR1 is DFQATT and CDR2 SNEGSKA (reference sequence). The CDR3 consists of 16 residues. J was trimmed by 1 base and V by 2 bases; bases with no gene match: 10. This CDR3 reads CSARSEFGTVNYGYTF. In DNA, the CDR3 is TGCAGTGCTAGATCCGAATTCGGGACAGTTAACTATGGCTACACCTTC.

This clonotype was seen at least ten times. This sequence joins TRBV12-3 or TRBV12-4 and TRBJ1-5; D gene unclear. The V gene lost 6 bases and the J gene lost 3 bases, with 15 bases spanning the gap. The CDR3 runs to 15 residues. For the CDR3, the DNA is TGTGCCAGCAGATCTAGAGGGTCCGTCAATCAGCCCCAGCATTTT. Translation gives CASRSRGSVNQPQHF.

This clonotype came up many times. The chain employs TRBV27 and TRBJ2-1; 7 bases line up with TRBD2. The CDR3 is 18 amino acids. Germline V gives CDR1 MNHEY, CDR2 SMNVEV (reference sequence). V lost 3 bases to trimming and J lost 5 bases; unmatched junction nucleotides: 16. The DNA of the CDR3 is TGTGCCAGCAGTTTTCTTCGACTAGCAAGTGGGTTTGACAATGAGCAGTTCTTC. Its protein product is CASSFLRLASGFDNEQFF.

This clonotype was seen repeatedly, ten times or more. This chain connects TRBV6-5 to TRBJ2-1; a weak D match, TRBD2 (6 bases). The V gene lost 2 bases and the J gene lost 2 bases, with 10 bases spanning the gap. The germline CDR1 and CDR2 sequences are MNHEY and SVGAGI. The CDR3 spans 15 residues. The CDR3 reads CASSYGGVTYNEQFF. The CDR3 region has the DNA TGTGCCAGCAGTTACGGCGGGGTAACCTACAATGAGCAGTTCTTC.

CDR3 in amino acids: CASSYSASLNSPLHF. The CDR3 nucleotides read TGTGCCAGCAGTTACTCGGCCAGTCTTAATTCACCCCTCCACTTT. The chain combines TRBV6-5 with TRBJ1-6, with D unclear. CDR1 is MNHEY, CDR2 SVGAGI, per germline. This CDR3 region has 15 residues. Trimming pared 0 bases from V and 6 bases from J, leaving 9 bases between.